This is a list of T cell receptor beta chains from one sample in a study of T cells in Graves' hyperthyroidism and ophthalmopathy. From the multiplex PCR reads, TCRdb called clonotypes with MiXCR, one entry per CDR3 protein. Found here are 750,000 to 900,000 distinct CDR3 sequences, roughly 40% of them singletons; the top ten hold more than 7%. Sequencing was performed on blood. Receptors originate from a man in his late teens or twenties with Graves' hyperthyroidism. CDR3s include the opening cysteine and the closing phenylalanine or tryptophan. A D gene is named only where the DNA matches it firmly. Clone size is stated in some rows and not others, as once, few, many or a class when expanded.

TRBJ2-5 | . | . | TRBV7-6 | TGTGCCAGCAGCTTAATCCCCATCGGACGGCAAGAGGGCCAAGAGACCCAGTACTTC | CASSLIPIGRQEGQETQYF
TRBJ2-5 | . | many | TRBV7-8 | TGTGCCAGCAGCTTAGCGGGTAGCATGTGGGAGACCCAGTACTTC | CASSLAGSMWETQYF
TRBJ2-5 | . | . | TRBV9 | TGTGCCAGCAGCGTAAAGGATGGGGAGACCCAGTACTTC | CASSVKDGETQYF
TRBJ2-5 | . | few | TRBV20-1 | TGCAGTGCTAGTAATTTAGATGGACCCCCAGAGACCCAGTACTTC | CSASNLDGPPETQYF
TRBJ1-2 | . | many | TRBV10-3 | TGTGCCATCAGTGAAGATGTGGAGGACTATGGCTACACCTTC | CAISEDVEDYGYTF
TRBJ1-5 | TRBD1 | . | TRBV7-2 | TGTGCCAGCATCCTCCTGACAGGGGTTGGCAATCAGCCCCAGCATTTT | CASILLTGVGNQPQHF
TRBJ1-1 | . | many | TRBV10-1 | TGCGCCAGCTCCGCGGCCTTCGGGGGGAACACTGAAGCTTTCTTT | CASSAAFGGNTEAFF
TRBJ1-6 | . | . | TRBV10-2 | TGTGCCAGCAGCCAGGTAACAGTCTATAATTCACCCCTCCACTTT | CASSQVTVYNSPLHF
TRBJ2-6 | TRBD2 | few | TRBV7-9 | TGTGCCAGCAGCTTACCTAGCGGTAACTCTGGGGCCAACGTCCTGACTTTC | CASSLPSGNSGANVLTF
TRBJ2-6 | . | . | TRBV12-3/TRBV12-4 | TGTGCTAGTGGTTTGTTTGGCGTCTCTGGGGCCAACGTCCTGACTTTC | CASGLFGVSGANVLTF
TRBJ1-1 | TRBD1 | few | TRBV13 | TGTGCCAGCAGCTCCTACAGGGGCGCTGAAGCTTTCTTT | CASSSYRGAEAFF
TRBJ1-1 | . | . | TRBV7-9 | TGTGCCAGCAGCCAAGTTAACGAAAAGAACACTGAAGCTTTCTTT | CASSQVNEKNTEAFF
TRBJ2-5 | TRBD2 | . | TRBV7-9 | TGTGCCAGCAGCCAACTAGCGGGCCCTGAAGAGACCCAGTACTTC | CASSQLAGPEETQYF
TRBJ1-5 | TRBD1 | . | TRBV10-3 | TGTGCCAGCTCACCTTCGGACAGGGCTTATAGCAATCAGCCCCAGCATTTT | CASSPSDRAYSNQPQHF
TRBJ1-5 | . | . | TRBV28 | TGTGCCAGCAGTCTCCCCGGGTCCTCTAATCAGCCCCAGCATTTT | CASSLPGSSNQPQHF
TRBJ1-3 | . | . | TRBV7-2 | TGTGCCAGCAGTTACCGAGGTATAGGGAAAACAAGTTCTGGAAACACCATATATTTT | CASSYRGIGKTSSGNTIYF
TRBJ1-4 | . | many | TRBV13 | TGTGCCAGCAGCTTAGGAAATGTGGAAAAACTGTTTTTT | CASSLGNVEKLFF
TRBJ1-1 | TRBD1 | many | TRBV25-1 | TGTGCCAGCAGTGCGATGGGACAGGGACCGATTCCTCTGAACACTGAAGCTTTCTTT | CASSAMGQGPIPLNTEAFF
TRBJ2-7 | TRBD2 | few | TRBV20-1 | TGCAGTGCTGCGGGACTAGCGGGGAGGGACGAGCAGTACTTC | CSAAGLAGRDEQYF
TRBJ2-2 | . | many | TRBV10-3 | TGTGCCATCAGTGAGTTAGGACTGTCCACCGGGGAGCTGTTTTTT | CAISELGLSTGELFF
TRBJ1-1 | . | . | TRBV9 | TGCGCCAGCAGCCTAGGACCTAGAAGAGGTCCGGTCAACACTGAAGCTTTCTTT | CASSLGPRRGPVNTEAFF
TRBJ2-5 | . | . | TRBV6-1 | TGTGCCAGCAGTGATCTAGGGGGACAAGAGACCCAGTACTTC | CASSDLGGQETQYF
TRBJ1-4 | . | many | TRBV25-1 | TGTGCCAGCAGTGAGCATCAAAAAGGTGAAAAACTGTTTTTT | CASSEHQKGEKLFF
TRBJ2-5 | TRBD2 | . | TRBV7-9 | TGTGCCAGCAGCTTGCTCGGGGGGGCCCGAGAGACCCAGTACTTC | CASSLLGGARETQYF
TRBJ2-6 | . | many | TRBV15 | TGTGCCACCAGCGGGACCTCTGGGGCCAACGTCCTGACTTTC | CATSGTSGANVLTF
TRBJ2-5 | TRBD1 | . | TRBV5-8 | TGTGCCAGCAGCCCCCACCGGGACAGCCAAGAGACCCAGTACTTC | CASSPHRDSQETQYF
TRBJ2-7 | TRBD2 | . | TRBV7-8 | TGTGCCAGCAGCTTCGGGGGGGGCGTCGAGCAGTACTTC | CASSFGGGVEQYF
TRBJ2-5 | . | many | TRBV7-6 | TGTGCCAGCAGCTTAAGTGGCACCTGGTGGGCCCAGTACTTC | CASSLSGTWWAQYF
TRBJ2-7 | . | . | TRBV25-1 | TGTGCCAGCAGTAAGGGGACGGCCGCCACCGAGCAGTACTTC | CASSKGTAATEQYF
TRBJ1-1 | . | many | TRBV25-1 | TGTGCCAGCAGTGAAGCTTTGGGGTTGGTCGGTGAAGCTTTCTTT | CASSEALGLVGEAFF
TRBJ2-6 | . | . | TRBV10-3 | TGTGCCATCAGTGACCCCATGGGGGGGGCCAACGTCCTGACTTTC | CAISDPMGGANVLTF
TRBJ1-6 | . | . | TRBV6-6 | TGTGCCAGCAGTTACGTTAACACTGACACCCTCCACTTT | CASSYVNTDTLHF
TRBJ1-1 | TRBD1 | . | TRBV4-1 | TGCGCCAGCAGCCAATTTTCAGGGGGGGTATGGGCTTTCTTT | CASSQFSGGVWAFF
TRBJ2-6 | TRBD1 | . | TRBV5-1 | TGCGCCAGCAGCCGACAGGGAATAGACTCTGGGGCCAACGTCCTGACTTTC | CASSRQGIDSGANVLTF
TRBJ1-2 | TRBD1 | many | TRBV25-1 | TGTGCCAGCAGTGAATCGGGACAGACACTCTATGGCTACACCTTC | CASSESGQTLYGYTF
TRBJ2-7 | . | many | TRBV2 | TGTGCCAGCAGTCCACAAACGGGAAGCTACGAGCAGTACTTC | CASSPQTGSYEQYF
TRBJ2-5 | . | many | TRBV29-1 | TGCAGCGTTGAAGCAGGGAGCGGCGAGACCCAGTACTTC | CSVEAGSGETQYF
TRBJ2-2 | TRBD1 | . | TRBV5-1 | TGCGCCAGCAGCTTGGACAGGGGTGTATCCGGGGAGCTGTTTTTT | CASSLDRGVSGELFF
TRBJ1-1 | . | . | TRBV7-2 | TGTGCCAGCAGCTGGGCGGATGGGACGAACACTGAAGCTTTCTTT | CASSWADGTNTEAFF
TRBJ1-2 | . | . | TRBV10-3 | TGTGCCATCAGTGCTAGTCGAGCAGGGGAGGGCTACACCTTC | CAISASRAGEGYTF
TRBJ2-7 | . | . | TRBV4-2 | TGTGCCAGCAGCCAAGATTGGGCGGGGCCGGACGAGCAGTACTTC | CASSQDWAGPDEQYF
TRBJ2-2 | TRBD1 | few | TRBV7-3 | TGTGCCAGCAGCTTAACCGGGACAGGGATCACCGGGGAGCTGTTTTTT | CASSLTGTGITGELFF
TRBJ1-1 | . | . | TRBV7-2 | TGTGCCAGCAGCCGATTAGGTTCCGGGGCCGAAGCTTTCTTT | CASSRLGSGAEAFF
TRBJ2-7 | . | . | TRBV4-2 | TGTGCCAGCAGCCAAGAGGTAGGGCAGTACTTC | CASSQEVGQYF
TRBJ1-1 | . | many | TRBV9 | TGTGCCAGCGGAGAGGCTGGGGGAACTGAAGCTTTCTTT | CASGEAGGTEAFF
TRBJ2-1 | TRBD2 | . | TRBV14 | TGTGCCAGCAGCCGAAGCGGGGGGGCTTACAATGAGCAGTTCTTC | CASSRSGGAYNEQFF
TRBJ2-5 | . | . | TRBV9 | TGTGCCAGCAGCCGACGGGGGGCGAGTGAGACCCAGTACTTC | CASSRRGASETQYF
TRBJ1-1 | . | few | TRBV4-3 | TGCGCCAGCAGCCAAGATCGGTCCGGGACCACCCTTTCGGCTTTCTTT | CASSQDRSGTTLSAFF
TRBJ1-1 | . | many | TRBV10-3 | TGTGCCACCCGGCGGCAAAACACTGAAGCTTTCTTT | CATRRQNTEAFF
TRBJ2-7 | TRBD1 | . | TRBV5-1 | TGCGCCAGCAGCGGGCGGACAGGCGGAGGTTCCTACGAGCAGTACTTC | CASSGRTGGGSYEQYF
TRBJ1-6 | . | many | TRBV11-2 | TGTGCCAGCAGCCCCGACTTGGAGACACCCCTCCACTTT | CASSPDLETPLHF
TRBJ1-5 | . | few | TRBV4-1 | TGCGCCAGCAGCCAAGAGAGGGGGGCTCAGCCCCAGCATTTT | CASSQERGAQPQHF
TRBJ1-4 | . | many | TRBV19 | TGTGCCAGTAGTATCGGACTGATTAATGAAAAACTGTTTTTT | CASSIGLINEKLFF
TRBJ1-1 | . | many | TRBV5-1 | TGCGCCAGCAGCTTGATGGGGCCGCCGAACACTGAAGCTTTCTTT | CASSLMGPPNTEAFF
TRBJ2-7 | . | few | TRBV19 | TGTGCCAGTAACTCCGGTGGGGGGTACGAGCAGTACTTC | CASNSGGGYEQYF
TRBJ2-2 | . | few | TRBV9 | TGTGCCAGCAGCGCCTCGAGGGAGCCCGGGGAGCTGTTTTTT | CASSASREPGELFF
TRBJ1-1 | . | . | TRBV18 | TGTGCCAGCTCACGTGGGATGGAAAACACTGAAGCTTTCTTT | CASSRGMENTEAFF
TRBJ2-5 | . | few | TRBV19 | TGTGCCAGTAGTCCACGCACTCTCCGAGCCCAAGAGACCCAGTACTTC | CASSPRTLRAQETQYF
TRBJ2-5 | TRBD2 | few | TRBV6-5 | TGTGCCAGCAGTCCCGGGACTAGCGGGACCCAGACCCAGTACTTC | CASSPGTSGTQTQYF